The 18 T cell receptor beta chains in this list originate from one sample, sequenced in a study of cytomegalovirus exposure and HLA in healthy donors. The primer mix had 60 Vbeta and 13 Jbeta primers. Only in-frame clones appear in the TCRdb table, and some are missing; sequencing was by immunoSEQ multiplex PCR. The sample includes around 110,000 clones, around 73% of them seen just once. The sequenced sample consisted of PBMCs. The source of these receptors is a man aged 25 to 40 in good health and CMV-seronegative.

The chain combines TRBV30 with TRBJ2-1, with D unclear. This CDR3 contains 12 residues. The germline V gene encodes CDR1 GTSNPN and CDR2 SVGIG (reference sequence). The germline V and J ends were trimmed by 4 bases and 5 bases, with 9 bases remaining between them. CDR3 sequence: CAWNRDDNEQFF. The CDR3 bases are TGTGCCTGGAATCGCGATGACAATGAGCAGTTCTTC.

This chain links TRBV5-6 with TRBJ1-3; maybe TRBD1 (5 bases). CDR3 length: 13 amino acids. V lost 4 bases and J lost 2, with 7 bases in between. From germline, CDR1 is SGHDT and CDR2 YYEEEE. This CDR3 is CASSRRAGNTIYF. The CDR3 DNA sequence: TGTGCCAGCAGCCGCAGGGCTGGAAACACCATATATTTT.

The chain uses TRBV10-3 and TRBJ1-6, with TRBD1 matching over 9 bases. Germline V gene sequence: CDR1 ENHRY, CDR2 SYGVKD. This CDR3 has 15 amino acids. The junction had 4 bases not matched to a gene; V was cut back by 5 bases and J by 5 bases. The CDR3, as DNA: TGTGCCATCAGTCGGACAGGGGAAGATAATTCACCCCTCCACTTT. Encoded protein: CAISRTGEDNSPLHF.

This clone was counted between two and nine times. The rearrangement links TRBV10-3 to TRBJ2-1; 12 bases are shared with TRBD2. Losses at the gene ends were 2 bases for V and 9 bases for J; bases not matched to a gene: 8. The CDR3 has 16 residues. CDR1 and CDR2 from the germline V gene are ENHRY and SYGVKD. CDR3 bases: TGTGCCATCAGTGAGACAGCGACTAGCGGGAGCGGTGAGCAGTTCTTC. It yields the protein CAISETATSGSGEQFF.

The genes are TRBV5-4 and TRBJ1-1; 8 bases line up with TRBD1. The CDR3 has 14 residues. Germline values: CDR1 SGHNT, CDR2 YYREEE (reference sequence). Germline trimming cut 4 bases from V and 7 bases from J; bases unmatched to any gene: 9. The CDR3 DNA reads as TGTGCCAGCAGCCCAGGACAGGGAGCGGGTGAAGCTTTCTTT. Protein product: CASSPGQGAGEAFF.

The chain recombines TRBV7-7 with TRBJ1-5, with D possibly TRBD1 on 6 matching bases. There are 20 residues in the CDR3. Trimming removed 5 bases at V and 0 bases at J, with 26 bases between. Germline assignment: CDR1 SSHAT and CDR2 FNYEAQ (reference sequence). The CDR3 DNA is TGTGCCAGCAGCCAATCGAACCGGGACATTCTAGACCTTAGCAATCAGCCCCAGCATTTT. Translated: CASSQSNRDILDLSNQPQHF.

A few counts support this clone. The genes are TRBV7-6 and TRBJ2-3, with D maybe TRBD1 (5 bases). Trimming left V 5 bases short and J 9 bases short, with 12 bases between. The CDR3 consists of 12 residues. CDR1 and CDR2 (germline): SGHVS, FNYEAQ. Here the CDR3 reads CASSGQAPTQYF. The CDR3 bases are TGTGCCAGCAGCGGACAAGCTCCCACGCAGTATTTT.

The CDR3 is CASSPRQGGSPLHF. The DNA for the CDR3 is TGTGCCAGTAGTCCCAGACAGGGCGGTTCACCCCTCCACTTT. J is TRBJ1-6 and V is TRBV19, with TRBD1 matching 7 bases. The germline gives CDR1 LNHDA, CDR2 SQIVND (reference sequence). Trimming took 5 bases from V and 9 from J; bases not matched to a gene: 7. CDR3 length: 14 residues.

V and J are TRBV6-1 and TRBJ2-7; 9 nucleotides match TRBD1. V lost 4 bases and J lost 1; bases outside the gene matches: 5. The CDR3 totals 15 residues. The germline V gene has CDR1 MNHNS and CDR2 SASEGT. In DNA form, the CDR3 reads TGTGCCAGCAGTGTGACAGGGGGACCATCCTACGAGCAGTACTTC. The encoded protein is CASSVTGGPSYEQYF.

This clone has only one observation. A read error may account for a junction end that differs from germline. This CDR3 reads CASRRSAGGKEAQYF. CDR3 sequence (DNA): TGTGCCAGCAGGAGGTCGGCAGGGGGCAAAGAGGCCCAGTACTTC. The V and J genes are TRBV6-5 and TRBJ2-5, with 8 bases matching TRBD1. This CDR3 has 15 amino acids. The V gene's germline CDR1 is MNHEY and CDR2 SVGAGI.

V gene TRBV27 combines with J gene TRBJ2-3; TRBD2 might be the D (5 bases). Per germline, CDR1 MNHEY and CDR2 SMNVEV (reference sequence). V dropped 7 bases and J dropped 0 bases, with 14 bases sitting between them. The CDR3 totals 15 residues. The CDR3 region has the DNA TGTGCCAGCACGCCCAAGAGCGGAAGCACAGATACGCAGTATTTT. This codes for CASTPKSGSTDTQYF.

As DNA, the CDR3 is TGTGCCAGCAGTGAAGGGAATAGCTTTAGCACAGATACGCAGTATTTT. It yields the protein CASSEGNSFSTDTQYF. V is TRBV6-1 and J is TRBJ2-3; D is unclear. V lost 1 base and J lost 0, with 11 bases in between. CDR3 size: 16 residues. Germline V gene lookup returns CDR1 MNHNS and CDR2 SASEGT.

The chain employs TRBV18 and TRBJ1-1; unclear D gene. V lost 2 bases and J lost 0, with 7 bases in between. Looked up from germline, CDR1 is KGHSH and CDR2 is LQKENI. The CDR3 length is 14 residues. CDR3 loop: CASSPSSLNTEAFF. DNA of the CDR3: TGTGCCAGCTCACCATCCTCTCTGAACACTGAAGCTTTCTTT. The whole variable domain, remainder taken from reference TRBV18 and TRBJ1-1, is NAGVMQNPRHLVRRRGQEARLRCSPMKGHSHVYWYRQLPEEGLKFMVYLQKENIIDESGMPKERFSAEFPKEGPSILRIQQVVRGDSAAYFCASSPSSLNTEAFFGQGTRLTVV.

V is TRBV7-8 and J is TRBJ2-7, with a tentative D call TRBD1 (6 bases). The germline V and J ends were trimmed by 5 bases and 0 bases, with 14 bases remaining between them. The CDR3 sequence is 15 residues long. Germline CDR1 reads SGHVS; CDR2 reads FQNEAQ. CDR3 residues: CASSRLWTDSYEQYF. In DNA form, the CDR3 reads TGTGCCAGCAGCCGCCTCTGGACAGACTCCTACGAGCAGTACTTC.

The count of this clone is one. V gene TRBV11-1 combines with J gene TRBJ2-1; 9 bases fit TRBD1. Per the germline V gene, CDR1 is SGHAT and CDR2 is FQDESV (reference sequence). The V and J ends lost 4 bases and 8 bases, in that order; junction bases with no gene match: 9. The CDR3 contains 15 residues. The CDR3 coding sequence is TGTGCCAGCAGCTCCCCTGGGACAGGGAGGGATGAGCAGTTCTTC. It encodes CASSSPGTGRDEQFF.

The chain uses TRBV9 and TRBJ2-1, with D perhaps TRBD2 (7 bases). In germline, CDR1 is SGDLS, CDR2 YYNGEE. The CDR3 extends over 15 amino acids. V dropped 1 base and J dropped 4 bases, with 12 bases sitting between them. Here the CDR3 DNA reads TGTGCCAGCAGCGTATATGAGGGGGGGTACAATGAGCAGTTCTTC. This codes for CASSVYEGGYNEQFF.

This chain links TRBV7-6 with TRBJ2-1; 8 nucleotides agree with TRBD1. CDR3 size: 17 residues. J lost 7 bases, V lost 1 base, and 12 bases had no gene match. Germline CDR1 reads SGHVS; CDR2 reads FNYEAQ. The CDR3 DNA follows: TGTGCCAGCAGCTTAGAGCTCGGCGCAGGGGGCAGGAATGAGCAGTTCTTC. It is translated as CASSLELGAGGRNEQFF.

About this clone itself: One base away lies a much larger clone, so this may be a sequencing read error. The chain recombines TRBV7-3 with TRBJ2-5; 12 bases agree with TRBD2. The V and J ends lost 4 bases and 4 bases, in that order; junction bases with no gene match: 4. Germline CDR1 is SGHTA and CDR2 is FQGTGA. CDR3 length: 15 amino acids. The CDR3 here is CASSSSGGALETQYF. CDR3 nucleotides: TGTGCCAGCAGCTCTAGCGGGGGGGCCTTAGAGACCCAGTACTTC.